This T cell receptor (beta chain) is drawn from a study of shared clonotypes between healthy human individuals. With respect to this clone: The antigen is not known.

The authors ran the assay at deep level. The authors split each subset's genomic DNA evenly across several immunoSEQ plates. The table came from immunoSEQ multiplex PCR; TCRdb's copy has only in-frame clones and leaves some out. This sample carries roughly 2 million clones, roughly 95% of them seen once, and the ten largest clones take roughly 0.13%. The V segment lost 3 bases and the J segment 9 bases; nucleotides outside the gene matches: 8. Looked up from germline, CDR1 is KGHSH and CDR2 is LQKENI. The CDR3 sequence is 15 residues long. Whole-study findings and limits: Estimated clonotype richness was generally higher in naive than memory subsets. The sharing of roughly 5% of naive CD4 clonotypes was seen across a handful of donors.

Sequencing was done on a sample of naive CD4+ T cells sorted from blood. Subset defined: CD45RA+ positively selected. The chain has TRBV18 and TRBJ2-1; 10 bases are shared with TRBD2. This receptor was obtained from a young man in good health. The CDR3 nucleotides are TGTGCCAGCTCACCGGGCCTAGCGGGAGAGGGTGAGCAGTTCTTC. Translation: CASSPGLAGEGEQFF.